This is a list of T cell receptor beta chains from one sample in a study of cytomegalovirus exposure and HLA in healthy donors. Some clones are missing from TCRdb's copy, which holds only in-frame ones; the method was immunoSEQ multiplex PCR. Of 150,000 to 200,000 clones listed, about 82% were seen once; the top ten hold more than 1.2%. The sequenced sample consisted of PBMCs. The source is a woman aged 18-30 years in good health and CMV-seronegative. Both conserved end residues are part of each CDR3. A D gene is named only where the DNA matches it firmly. Rows may omit the clone size; those that give it use once, few, many or a size class.

V gene: TRBV4-1; clone size: -; J gene: TRBJ1-3; D gene: -; CDR3 protein: CASSPTGASGNTIYF; CDR3 DNA: TGCGCCAGCAGTCCCACAGGAGCCTCTGGAAACACCATATATTTT
V gene: TRBV23-1; clone size: -; J gene: TRBJ1-1; D gene: -; CDR3 protein: CASSPGRPFEAFF; CDR3 DNA: TGCGCCAGCAGCCCGGGTAGGCCGTTTGAAGCTTTCTTT
V gene: TRBV19; clone size: many; J gene: TRBJ2-5; D gene: TRBD1; CDR3 protein: CASSIDPVGTGVETQYF; CDR3 DNA: TGTGCCAGTAGTATAGATCCGGTTGGGACAGGGGTAGAGACCCAGTACTTC
V gene: TRBV6-1; clone size: -; J gene: TRBJ2-7; D gene: TRBD1; CDR3 protein: CASSEAGTATYEQYF; CDR3 DNA: TGTGCCAGCAGTGAGGCCGGGACAGCAACCTACGAGCAGTACTTC
V gene: TRBV2; clone size: -; J gene: TRBJ1-5; D gene: TRBD1; CDR3 protein: CASRVDRVSNQPQHF; CDR3 DNA: TGTGCCAGCAGAGTAGACAGGGTTTCCAATCAGCCCCAGCATTTT
V gene: TRBV5-4; clone size: -; J gene: TRBJ2-2; D gene: TRBD1; CDR3 protein: CASSSTGGIPGELFF; CDR3 DNA: TGTGCCAGCAGTTCGACAGGGGGTATCCCCGGGGAGCTGTTTTTT
V gene: TRBV25-1; clone size: -; J gene: TRBJ1-1; D gene: -; CDR3 protein: CASTTVGNTEAFF; CDR3 DNA: TGTGCCAGCACTACAGTAGGGAACACTGAAGCTTTCTTT
V gene: TRBV2; clone size: once; J gene: TRBJ1-2; D gene: -; CDR3 protein: CASSETSRDRYGYTF; CDR3 DNA: TGTGCCAGCAGTGAAACTAGCAGGGATCGGTATGGCTACACCTTC
V gene: TRBV5-4; clone size: -; J gene: TRBJ2-1; D gene: TRBD1; CDR3 protein: CASSRQGYNEQFF; CDR3 DNA: TGTGCCAGCAGCCGACAGGGATACAATGAGCAGTTCTTC
V gene: TRBV6-5; clone size: -; J gene: TRBJ2-7; D gene: TRBD1; CDR3 protein: CASSRDSPYEQYF; CDR3 DNA: TGTGCCAGCAGCCGGGACAGTCCCTACGAGCAGTACTTC
V gene: TRBV5-1; clone size: -; J gene: TRBJ2-2; D gene: TRBD2; CDR3 protein: CASSLGGGYTGELFF; CDR3 DNA: TGCGCCAGCAGCTTAGGCGGGGGGTACACCGGGGAGCTGTTTTTT
V gene: TRBV5-4; clone size: -; J gene: TRBJ2-5; D gene: TRBD2; CDR3 protein: CASSSIGGWRQETQYF; CDR3 DNA: TGTGCCAGCAGCTCTATCGGGGGGTGGCGGCAAGAGACCCAGTACTTC
V gene: TRBV6-1; clone size: -; J gene: TRBJ2-7; D gene: TRBD2; CDR3 protein: CASTERLAGGEQYF; CDR3 DNA: TGTGCCAGCACAGAGCGGCTAGCGGGAGGTGAGCAGTACTTC
V gene: TRBV15; clone size: -; J gene: TRBJ2-5; D gene: TRBD2; CDR3 protein: CATSRDGRLARETQYF; CDR3 DNA: TGTGCCACCAGCAGAGATGGGAGACTAGCGCGGGAGACCCAGTACTTC
V gene: TRBV6-1; clone size: -; J gene: TRBJ2-3; D gene: TRBD2; CDR3 protein: CASSARLASTDTQYF; CDR3 DNA: TGTGCCAGCAGTGCGAGACTAGCTAGCACAGATACGCAGTATTTT
V gene: TRBV9; clone size: -; J gene: TRBJ2-1; D gene: TRBD2; CDR3 protein: CASSVAGLAGAVRQGNEQFF; CDR3 DNA: TGTGCCAGCAGCGTAGCTGGGCTAGCGGGGGCGGTCCGGCAGGGGAATGAGCAGTTCTTC
V gene: TRBV6-1; clone size: medium-sized; J gene: TRBJ1-4; D gene: -; CDR3 protein: CASSELQGTNEKLFF; CDR3 DNA: TGTGCCAGCAGTGAACTTCAGGGAACTAATGAAAAACTGTTTTTT
V gene: TRBV27; clone size: -; J gene: TRBJ2-3; D gene: -; CDR3 protein: CASSLRRVSTDTQYF; CDR3 DNA: TGTGCCAGCAGTTTACGGCGGGTTAGCACAGATACGCAGTATTTT
V gene: TRBV2; clone size: -; J gene: TRBJ2-7; D gene: TRBD2; CDR3 protein: CASPGLAGLSSYEQYF; CDR3 DNA: TGTGCCAGCCCGGGACTAGCGGGCCTGAGCTCCTACGAGCAGTACTTC
V gene: TRBV7-9; clone size: -; J gene: TRBJ2-3; D gene: TRBD1; CDR3 protein: CASSFGTGGDTQYF; CDR3 DNA: TGTGCCAGCAGCTTTGGGACAGGGGGAGATACGCAGTATTTT